This T cell receptor (beta chain) derives from a study of blood T cell repertoires in COVID-19. Turning to the study itself: COVID-19 samples, acute and convalescent, were from the United States, Italy and Spain.

Allocation to cohorts depended on clinical history reported by the participants. Each recovered donor of Cohort 3 presented with two negative PCRs, clearance, or symptom resolution. Methods used by the authors: Quantification of nucleated cells was approximated via reference gene primer amplification. Some clones are missing from TCRdb's copy, which holds only in-frame ones; the method was immunoSEQ multiplex PCR. V and J calls and clone size are as listed in that table; D and trimming were resolved from the DNA. The sample gives 250,000 to 400,000 clones, 90% of which show up once; 2% to 3% is in the top ten. The TCR originated in a man between 60 and 75 years old who had recovered from COVID-19. Specimen: PBMCs or T cells enriched from blood (not recorded which).

This CDR3 reads CASSLEAASSTDTQYF. The DNA of the CDR3 is TGTGCCAGCAGCTTGGAAGCGGCCTCAAGCACAGATACGCAGTATTTT. The V gene is TRBV5-4, the J gene TRBJ2-3; maybe TRBD2 (5 bases). Germline CDR1 and CDR2: SGHNT and YYREEE (reference sequence). The CDR3 runs 16 residues. V was pared by 0 bases and J by 0 bases, with 11 bases between.